The present entry profiles one T cell receptor (beta chain) with its context. One end of the junction is discordant with germline, which a read error may explain. The record originates from a study of blood T cell repertoires in COVID-19. Per the original data handling: How many nucleated cells were present was estimated from reference gene primer amplification. Some clones are missing from TCRdb's copy, which holds only in-frame ones; the method was immunoSEQ multiplex PCR. V, J and clone size were drawn from that table, and D and trimming were deduced from the DNA. This repertoire shows 200,000 to 250,000 clones, approximately 77% found once; its top ten account for 3.6%. The germline V gene has CDR1 SSHAT and CDR2 FNYEAQ (reference sequence). The CDR3 totals 16 residues.

The V gene is TRBV7-7, the J gene TRBJ1-5; D is unresolved. The sample taken for sequencing was peripheral blood. The TCR comes from a woman at least 80 years old with acute or convalescent COVID-19. CDR3 protein: CASSSSERIRRQPQHF. The CDR3 nucleotides are TGTGCTAGCAGCTCTTCCGAACGGATCAGGAGGCAGCCCCAGCATTTT. The complete variable domain, with remaining parts taken from reference TRBV7-7 and TRBJ1-5, reads GAGVSQSPRYKVTKRGQDVTLRCDPISSHATLYWYQQALGQGPEFLTYFNYEAQPDKSGLPSDRFSAERPEGSISTLTIQRTEQRDSAMYRCASSSSERIRRQPQHFGDGTRLSIL.